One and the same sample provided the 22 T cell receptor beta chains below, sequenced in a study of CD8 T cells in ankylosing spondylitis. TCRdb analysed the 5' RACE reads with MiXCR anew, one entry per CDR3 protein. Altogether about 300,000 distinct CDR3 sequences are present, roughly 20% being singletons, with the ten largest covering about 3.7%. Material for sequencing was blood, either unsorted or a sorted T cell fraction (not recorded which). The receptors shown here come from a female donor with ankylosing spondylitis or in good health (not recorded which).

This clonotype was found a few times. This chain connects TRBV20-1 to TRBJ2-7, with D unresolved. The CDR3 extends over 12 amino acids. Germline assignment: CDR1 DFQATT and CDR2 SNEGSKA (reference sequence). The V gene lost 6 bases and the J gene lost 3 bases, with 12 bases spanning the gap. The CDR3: CSAPGPYYEQYF. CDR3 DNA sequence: TGCAGTGCCCCCGGGCCCTACTACGAGCAGTACTTC.

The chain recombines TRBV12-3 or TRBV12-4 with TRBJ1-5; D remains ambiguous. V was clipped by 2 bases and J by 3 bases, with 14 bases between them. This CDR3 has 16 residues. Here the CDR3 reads CASSLTPFLVNQPQHF. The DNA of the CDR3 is TGTGCCAGCAGTTTAACGCCTTTCCTCGTCAATCAGCCCCAGCATTTT.

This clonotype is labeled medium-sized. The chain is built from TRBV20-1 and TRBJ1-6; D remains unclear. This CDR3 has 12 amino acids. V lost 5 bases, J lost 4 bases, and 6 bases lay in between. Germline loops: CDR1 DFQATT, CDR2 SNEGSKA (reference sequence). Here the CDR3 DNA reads TGCAGTGCTGGGGAATATAATTCACCCCTCCACTTT. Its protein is CSAGEYNSPLHF.

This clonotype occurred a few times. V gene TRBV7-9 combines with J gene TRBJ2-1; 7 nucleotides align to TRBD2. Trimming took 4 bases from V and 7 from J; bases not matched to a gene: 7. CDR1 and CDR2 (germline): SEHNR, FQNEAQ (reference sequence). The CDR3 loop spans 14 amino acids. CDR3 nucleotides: TGTGCCAGCAGCTCTAGCGGAAGCCGGAATGAGCAGTTCTTC. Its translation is CASSSSGSRNEQFF.

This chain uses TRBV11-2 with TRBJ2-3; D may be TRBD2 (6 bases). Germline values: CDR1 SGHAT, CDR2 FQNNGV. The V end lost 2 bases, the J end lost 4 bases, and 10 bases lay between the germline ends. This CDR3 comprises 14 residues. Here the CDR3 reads CASSLRWEADTQYF. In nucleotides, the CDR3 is TGTGCCAGCAGCTTAAGGTGGGAGGCAGATACGCAGTATTTT.

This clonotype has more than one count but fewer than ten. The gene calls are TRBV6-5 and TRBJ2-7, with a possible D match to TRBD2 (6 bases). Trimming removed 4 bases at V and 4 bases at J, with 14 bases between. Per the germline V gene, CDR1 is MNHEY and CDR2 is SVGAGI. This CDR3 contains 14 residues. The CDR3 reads CASSSFGGEYEQYF. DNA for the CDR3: TGTGCCAGCAGTTCCTTCGGGGGAGAATACGAGCAGTACTTC.

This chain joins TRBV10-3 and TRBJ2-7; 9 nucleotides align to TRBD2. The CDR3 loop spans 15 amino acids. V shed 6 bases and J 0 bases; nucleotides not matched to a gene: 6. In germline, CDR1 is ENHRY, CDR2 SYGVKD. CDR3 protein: CAIRASGKSSYEQYF. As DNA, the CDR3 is TGTGCCATCAGGGCTAGCGGGAAGAGCTCCTACGAGCAGTACTTC.

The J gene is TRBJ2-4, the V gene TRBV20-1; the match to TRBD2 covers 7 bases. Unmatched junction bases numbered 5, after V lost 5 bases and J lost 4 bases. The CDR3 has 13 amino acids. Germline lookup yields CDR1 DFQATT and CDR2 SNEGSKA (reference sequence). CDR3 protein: CSAPEAGKNIQYF. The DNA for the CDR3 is TGCAGTGCTCCCGAAGCGGGAAAAAACATTCAGTACTTC.

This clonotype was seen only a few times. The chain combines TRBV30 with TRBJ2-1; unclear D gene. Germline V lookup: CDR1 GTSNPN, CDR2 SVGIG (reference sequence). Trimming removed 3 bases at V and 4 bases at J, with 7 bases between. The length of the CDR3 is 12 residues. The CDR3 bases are TGTGCCTGGAGCCCTCGGTACAATGAGCAGTTCTTC. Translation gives CAWSPRYNEQFF. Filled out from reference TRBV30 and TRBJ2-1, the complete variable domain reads SQTIHQWPATLVQPVGSPLSLECTVEGTSNPNLYWYRQAAGRGLQLLFYSVGIGQISSEVPQNLSASRPQDRQFILSSKKLLLSDSGFYLCAWSPRYNEQFFGPGTRLTVL.

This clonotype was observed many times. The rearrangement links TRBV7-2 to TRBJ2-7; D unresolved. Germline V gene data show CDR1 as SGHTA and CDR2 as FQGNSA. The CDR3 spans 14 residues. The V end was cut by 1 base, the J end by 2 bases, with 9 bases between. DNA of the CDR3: TGTGCCAGCAGCTTAGGTGGCAGGCCCTACGAGCAGTACTTC. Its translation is CASSLGGRPYEQYF.

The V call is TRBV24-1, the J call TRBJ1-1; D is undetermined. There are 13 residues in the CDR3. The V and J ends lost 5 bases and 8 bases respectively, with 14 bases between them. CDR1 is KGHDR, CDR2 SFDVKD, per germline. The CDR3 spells CATSVPVRGEAFF. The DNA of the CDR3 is TGTGCCACCAGTGTTCCAGTCAGAGGAGAAGCTTTCTTT.

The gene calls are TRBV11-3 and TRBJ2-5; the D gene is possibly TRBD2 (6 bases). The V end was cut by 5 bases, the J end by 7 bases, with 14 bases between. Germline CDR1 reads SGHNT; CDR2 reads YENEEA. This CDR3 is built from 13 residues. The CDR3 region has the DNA TGTGCCAGCAGCCCCTACCTGGGGGGGACCCAGTACTTC. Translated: CASSPYLGGTQYF.

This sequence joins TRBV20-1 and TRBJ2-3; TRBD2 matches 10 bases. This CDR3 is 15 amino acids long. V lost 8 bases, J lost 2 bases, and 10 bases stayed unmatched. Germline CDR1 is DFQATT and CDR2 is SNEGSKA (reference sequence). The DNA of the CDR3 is TGCAGTCAATACGGACTAGCGGATACCACAGATACGCAGTATTTT. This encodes CSQYGLADTTDTQYF.

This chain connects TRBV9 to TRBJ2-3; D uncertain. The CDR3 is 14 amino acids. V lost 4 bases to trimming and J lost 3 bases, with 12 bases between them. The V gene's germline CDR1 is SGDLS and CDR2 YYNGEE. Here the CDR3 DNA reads TGTGCCAGCAGCTTGGCGCCATATACAGATACGCAGTATTTT. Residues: CASSLAPYTDTQYF.

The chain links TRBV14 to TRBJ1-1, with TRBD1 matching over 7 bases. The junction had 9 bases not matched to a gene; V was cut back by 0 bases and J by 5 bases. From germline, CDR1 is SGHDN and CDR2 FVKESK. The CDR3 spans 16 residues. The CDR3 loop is CASSQDRTDRTTEAFF. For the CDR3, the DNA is TGTGCCAGCAGCCAAGATAGGACGGACAGGACGACTGAAGCTTTCTTT.

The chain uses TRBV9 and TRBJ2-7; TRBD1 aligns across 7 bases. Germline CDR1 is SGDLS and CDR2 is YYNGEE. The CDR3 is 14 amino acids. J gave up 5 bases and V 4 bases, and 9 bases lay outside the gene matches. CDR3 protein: CASSPATGENEQYF. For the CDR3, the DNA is TGTGCCAGCAGCCCGGCTACAGGGGAAAACGAGCAGTACTTC.

The CDR3: CASTPPYGRSSGYTF. CDR3 nucleotide sequence: TGTGCCAGCACCCCCCCCTACGGGCGCAGCTCTGGCTACACCTTC. The chain couples TRBV28 to TRBJ1-2; D is undetermined. The CDR3 is 15 residues long. V was shortened by 7 bases and J by 7 bases, with 22 bases between the two germline ends. Germline CDR1 reads MDHEN; CDR2 reads SYDVKM.

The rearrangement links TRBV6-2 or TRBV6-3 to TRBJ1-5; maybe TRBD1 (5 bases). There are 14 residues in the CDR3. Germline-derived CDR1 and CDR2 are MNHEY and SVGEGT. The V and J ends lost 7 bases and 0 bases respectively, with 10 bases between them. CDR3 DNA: TGTGCCAGCACCGACAGAGCTAGCAATCAGCCCCAGCATTTT. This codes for CASTDRASNQPQHF.

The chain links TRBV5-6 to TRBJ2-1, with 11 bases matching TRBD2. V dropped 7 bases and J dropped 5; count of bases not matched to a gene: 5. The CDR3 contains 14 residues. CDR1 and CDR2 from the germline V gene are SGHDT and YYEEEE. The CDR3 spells CASAGLAVNNEQFF. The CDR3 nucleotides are TGTGCCAGCGCGGGACTAGCGGTGAACAATGAGCAGTTCTTC.

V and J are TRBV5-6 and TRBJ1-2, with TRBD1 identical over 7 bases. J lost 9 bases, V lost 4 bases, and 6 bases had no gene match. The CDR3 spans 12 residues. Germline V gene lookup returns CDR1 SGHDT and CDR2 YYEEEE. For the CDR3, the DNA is TGTGCCAGCAGCGTCCAGGACAGGCGCTACACCTTC. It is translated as CASSVQDRRYTF.

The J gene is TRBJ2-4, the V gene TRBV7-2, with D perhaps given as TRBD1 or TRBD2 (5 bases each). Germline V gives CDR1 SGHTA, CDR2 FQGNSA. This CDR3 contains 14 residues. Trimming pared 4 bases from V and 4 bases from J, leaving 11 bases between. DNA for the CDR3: TGTGCCAGCAGCTGGGGGACGGGGAAAAACATTCAGTACTTC. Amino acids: CASSWGTGKNIQYF. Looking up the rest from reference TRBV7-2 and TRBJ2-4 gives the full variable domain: GAGVSQSPSNKVTEKGKDVELRCDPISGHTALYWYRQSLGQGLEFLIYFQGNSAPDKSGLPSDRFSAERTGGSVSTLTIQRTQQEDSAVYLCASSWGTGKNIQYFGAGTRLSVL.

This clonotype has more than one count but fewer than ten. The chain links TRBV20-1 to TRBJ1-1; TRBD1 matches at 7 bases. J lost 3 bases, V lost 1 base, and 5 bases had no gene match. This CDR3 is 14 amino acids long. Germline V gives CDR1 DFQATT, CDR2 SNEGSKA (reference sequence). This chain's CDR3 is CSARAQGDDTEAFF. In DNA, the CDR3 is TGCAGTGCTAGAGCCCAGGGGGACGACACTGAAGCTTTCTTT.